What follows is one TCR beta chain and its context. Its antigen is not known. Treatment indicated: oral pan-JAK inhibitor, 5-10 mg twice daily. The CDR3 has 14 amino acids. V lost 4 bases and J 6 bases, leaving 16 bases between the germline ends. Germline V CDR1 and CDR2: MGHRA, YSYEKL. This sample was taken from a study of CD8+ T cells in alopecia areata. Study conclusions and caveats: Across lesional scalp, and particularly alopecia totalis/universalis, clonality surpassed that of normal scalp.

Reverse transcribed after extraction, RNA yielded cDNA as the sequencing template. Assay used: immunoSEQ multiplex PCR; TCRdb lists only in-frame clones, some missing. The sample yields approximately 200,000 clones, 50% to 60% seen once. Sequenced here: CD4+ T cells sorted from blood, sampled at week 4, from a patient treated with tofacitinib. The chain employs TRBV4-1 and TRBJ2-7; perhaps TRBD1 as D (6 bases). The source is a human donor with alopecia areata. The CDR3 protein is CASSPVAGVGEQYF. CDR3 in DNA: TGCGCCAGCAGCCCCGTGGCAGGGGTCGGCGAGCAGTACTTC.